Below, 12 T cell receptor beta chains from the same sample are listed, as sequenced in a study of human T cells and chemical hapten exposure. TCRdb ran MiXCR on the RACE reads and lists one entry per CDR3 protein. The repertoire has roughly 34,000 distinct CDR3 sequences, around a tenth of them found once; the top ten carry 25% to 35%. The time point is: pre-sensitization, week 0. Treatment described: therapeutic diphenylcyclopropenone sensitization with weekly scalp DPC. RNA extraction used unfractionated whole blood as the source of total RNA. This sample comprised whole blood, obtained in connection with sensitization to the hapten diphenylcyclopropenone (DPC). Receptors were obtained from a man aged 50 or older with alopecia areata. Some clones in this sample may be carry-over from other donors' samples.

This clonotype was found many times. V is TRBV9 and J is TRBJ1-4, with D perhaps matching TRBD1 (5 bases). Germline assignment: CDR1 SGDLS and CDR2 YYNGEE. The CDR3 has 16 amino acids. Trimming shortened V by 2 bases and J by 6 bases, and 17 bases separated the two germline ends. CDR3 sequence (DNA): TGTGCCAGCAGCGTTCTTCCAGACAGCCGATATGAAAAACTGTTTTTT. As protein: CASSVLPDSRYEKLFF.

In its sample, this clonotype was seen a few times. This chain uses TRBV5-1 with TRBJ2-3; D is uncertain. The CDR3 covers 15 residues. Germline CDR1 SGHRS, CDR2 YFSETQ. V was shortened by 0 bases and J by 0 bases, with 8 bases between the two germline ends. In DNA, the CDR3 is TGCGCCAGCAGCTTGGGCGGACCTAGCACAGATACGCAGTATTTT. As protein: CASSLGGPSTDTQYF.

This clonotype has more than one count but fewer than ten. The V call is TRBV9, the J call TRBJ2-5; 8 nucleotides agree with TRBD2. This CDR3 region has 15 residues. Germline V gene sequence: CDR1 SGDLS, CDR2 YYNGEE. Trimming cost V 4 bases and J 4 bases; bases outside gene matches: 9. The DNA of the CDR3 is TGTGCCAGCAGCAACTCGGAGCGGGAGTTAGAGACCCAGTACTTC. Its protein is CASSNSERELETQYF.

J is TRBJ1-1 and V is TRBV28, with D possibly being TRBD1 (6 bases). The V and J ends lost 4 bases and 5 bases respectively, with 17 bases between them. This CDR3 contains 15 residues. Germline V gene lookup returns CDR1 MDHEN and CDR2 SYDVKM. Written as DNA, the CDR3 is TGTGCCAGCAGTTCTCCCGCGGGGGGCAGGACTGAAGCTTTCTTT. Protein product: CASSSPAGGRTEAFF.

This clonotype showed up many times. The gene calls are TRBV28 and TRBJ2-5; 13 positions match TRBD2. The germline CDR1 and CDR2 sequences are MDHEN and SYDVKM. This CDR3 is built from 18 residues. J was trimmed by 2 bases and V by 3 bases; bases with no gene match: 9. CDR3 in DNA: TGTGCCAGCAGTTTGACTAGCGGGAGGTCAAACCTTCAAGAGACCCAGTACTTC. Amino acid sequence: CASSLTSGRSNLQETQYF.

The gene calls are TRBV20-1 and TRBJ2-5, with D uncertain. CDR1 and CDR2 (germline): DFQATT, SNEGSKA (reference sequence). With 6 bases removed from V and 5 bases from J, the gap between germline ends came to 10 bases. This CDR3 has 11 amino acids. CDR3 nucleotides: TGCAGTGCCAACATGAGGGAGACCCAGTACTTC. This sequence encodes CSANMRETQYF.

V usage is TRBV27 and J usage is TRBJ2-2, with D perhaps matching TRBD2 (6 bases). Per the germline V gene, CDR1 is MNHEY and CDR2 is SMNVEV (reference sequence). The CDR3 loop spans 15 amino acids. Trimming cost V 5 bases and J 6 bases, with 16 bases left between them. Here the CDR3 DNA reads TGTGCCAGCAGTCTTCGGCGAGCTAGCGCCGGGGAGCTGTTTTTT. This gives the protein CASSLRRASAGELFF.

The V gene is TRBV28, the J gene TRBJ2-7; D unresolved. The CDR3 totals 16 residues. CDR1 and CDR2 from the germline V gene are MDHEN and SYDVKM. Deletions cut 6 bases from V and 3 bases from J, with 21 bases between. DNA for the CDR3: TGTGCCAGCAGCCCGCCGACACATTCCACTCTCTACGAGCAGTACTTC. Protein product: CASSPPTHSTLYEQYF.

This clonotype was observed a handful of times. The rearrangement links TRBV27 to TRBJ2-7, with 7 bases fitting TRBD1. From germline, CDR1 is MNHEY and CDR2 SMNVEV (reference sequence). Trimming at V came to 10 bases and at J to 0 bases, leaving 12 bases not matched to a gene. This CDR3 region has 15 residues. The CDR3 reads CATRGPGGDSYEQYF. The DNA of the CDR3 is TGTGCCACCCGAGGCCCAGGGGGTGACTCCTACGAGCAGTACTTC.

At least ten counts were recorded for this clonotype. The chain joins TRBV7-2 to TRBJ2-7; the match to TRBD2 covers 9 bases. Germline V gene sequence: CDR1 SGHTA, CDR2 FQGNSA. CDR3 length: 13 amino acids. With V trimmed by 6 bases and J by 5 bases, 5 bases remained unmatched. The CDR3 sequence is CASRVAGEDEQYF. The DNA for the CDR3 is TGTGCCAGCAGAGTAGCGGGAGAGGACGAGCAGTACTTC.

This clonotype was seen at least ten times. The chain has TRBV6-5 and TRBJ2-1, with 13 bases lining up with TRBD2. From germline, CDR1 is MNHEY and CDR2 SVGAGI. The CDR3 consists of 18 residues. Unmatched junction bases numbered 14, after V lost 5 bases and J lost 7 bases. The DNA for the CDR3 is TGTGCCAGCAGTCCCCGGACTAGCGGGAGCCCCCAGGGGAATGAGCAGTTCTTC. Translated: CASSPRTSGSPQGNEQFF.

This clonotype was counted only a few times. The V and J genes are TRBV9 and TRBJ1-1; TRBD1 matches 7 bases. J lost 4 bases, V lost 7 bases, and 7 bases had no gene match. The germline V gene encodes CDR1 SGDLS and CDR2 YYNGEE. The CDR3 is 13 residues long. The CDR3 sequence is CASAGRGGTEAFF. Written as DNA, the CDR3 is TGTGCCAGCGCCGGCAGGGGGGGCACTGAAGCTTTCTTT.